A selection of T cell receptor beta chains follows, all from one sample in a study of blood T cell repertoires in COVID-19. Method: immunoSEQ multiplex PCR; TCRdb's copy keeps in-frame clones and lacks some. The sample lists roughly 70,000 clones; 86% were seen once. Input material: peripheral blood. These receptors came from a man aged 65-85 years with active COVID-19. The CDR3 runs from the conserved cysteine through the conserved F or W.

v_gene: TRBV7-9; CDR3aa: CASSLAARVGDTEAFF
v_gene: TRBV4-3; CDR3aa: CASSRRPGPGEGGYSPLHF
v_gene: TRBV10-3; CDR3aa: CAISESGGGEAFF
v_gene: TRBV6-4; CDR3aa: CASRSGGVGEQFF
v_gene: TRBV19; CDR3aa: CASSTSPGPRGFSDNEQFF
v_gene: TRBV9; CDR3aa: CASSVGAAVRTDTQYF
v_gene: TRBV5-1; CDR3aa: CASSPTGDPSFSGANVLTF
v_gene: TRBV19; CDR3aa: CASSIAQGSTDTQYF
v_gene: TRBV7-5; CDR3aa: CVRSLGQGCQPQHF
v_gene: TRBV28; CDR3aa: CASRQQGGVLNEQFF
v_gene: TRBV6-5; CDR3aa: CASSFTTGDEQYF
v_gene: TRBV15; CDR3aa: CATSRGGAGAGELFF
v_gene: TRBV30; CDR3aa: CAWSVLGDRGNQPQHF
v_gene: TRBV7-8; CDR3aa: CASRGARSSYEQYF
v_gene: TRBV3-1/TRBV3-2; CDR3aa: CASSQDSQGARGYTF
v_gene: TRBV11-3; CDR3aa: CASSPRRAGDEQFF
v_gene: TRBV7-9; CDR3aa: CASSPGTGLWYEQYF
v_gene: TRBV7-7; CDR3aa: CASSPGLAAHNEQFF
v_gene: TRBV27; CDR3aa: CASTPSGPNEKLFF
v_gene: TRBV5-1; CDR3aa: CASSAGPGLAAYEQYF
v_gene: TRBV7-9; CDR3aa: CASSLAGAHNEQFF
v_gene: TRBV28; CDR3aa: CASSFRSIGGYEQYF
v_gene: TRBV9; CDR3aa: CASSVASRGDEQFF
v_gene: TRBV9; CDR3aa: CASSVGLAGGSRAKNIQYF
v_gene: TRBV5-1; CDR3aa: CASSLGGLANTGELFF
v_gene: TRBV28; CDR3aa: CASRVGAGGGYTF
v_gene: TRBV6-5; CDR3aa: CASSFVNRGDETQYF
v_gene: TRBV7-2; CDR3aa: CASSPPPRGNEQFF